The clone carrying this T cell receptor beta chain occurred a few times. Its antigen is still unknown. Germline CDR1 and CDR2: SGHNT and YYREEE (reference sequence). Trimming took 4 bases from V and 3 from J; bases not matched to a gene: 4. CDR3 size: 13 residues. This specimen comes from a study of cytomegalovirus exposure and HLA in healthy donors. Overall study: Early released data had around 89 million unique TCRs, all coming from HLA-typed donors.

Whole-study findings and limits: Reports described diagnosis of cytomegalovirus status by the classifier as highly specific and sensitive. In vitro, a few CMV-associated chains proved specific for CMV antigens. In a later analysis, HLA-associated TCR beta chains were more clonally expanded than equally common others.

PCR used 60 Vbeta primers and 13 Jbeta primers. Data came from immunoSEQ multiplex PCR; TCRdb stores just in-frame clones and leaves some out. The sample holds just under 80,000 clones, around three quarters seen once. V and J are TRBV5-4 and TRBJ2-7, with 7 bases lining up with TRBD1. The material sequenced was PBMCs. This clonotype originated in a man aged 40-55 years in good health and CMV-seronegative. The CDR3 coding sequence is TGTGCCAGCAGCCCCGACAGGGTCTACGAGCAGTACTTC. Protein sequence: CASSPDRVYEQYF.